The 15 T cell receptor beta chains below were found in one sample sequenced in a study of blood T cells in healthy people across ages. Primers used in a second PCR of about 7 to 11 cycles were a sample-barcoded 5' primer and a J-beta primer mix. TCRdb ran MiXCR on the 5' RACE reads and lists one entry per CDR3 protein. There are roughly 1.4 million distinct CDR3 sequences in the sample; 45% to 70% occur only once, and more than 6% lies in the top ten. The sample consisted of blood. These TCRs come from a man between 18 and 35 years old in good health.

This chain joins TRBV27 and TRBJ2-2; TRBD1 might be the D (5 bases). This CDR3 contains 15 residues. The germline V gene has CDR1 MNHEY and CDR2 SMNVEV (reference sequence). Trimming took 1 base from V and 3 from J, leaving 9 bases between them. The chain's CDR3 is CASSLFWTHTGELFF. In nucleotides, the CDR3 is TGTGCCAGCAGTTTATTCTGGACACACACCGGGGAGCTGTTTTTT.

This clonotype was recorded a few times. The chain links TRBV5-1 to TRBJ1-4; no reliable D call. V lost 0 bases and J 8 bases, leaving 20 bases between the germline ends. CDR1 is SGHRS, CDR2 YFSETQ, per germline. This CDR3 comprises 17 residues. CDR3 sequence: CASSLESGTSLGEKLFF. CDR3 DNA: TGCGCCAGCAGCTTGGAGAGTGGTACTTCGCTGGGGGAAAAACTGTTTTTT.

This clonotype turned up a few times. At one end the junction does not follow the germline gene, possibly because of a read error. The V gene is TRBV29-1, the J gene TRBJ1-2; no definite D call. The CDR3 has 12 residues. Germline-derived CDR1 and CDR2 are SQVTM and ANQGSEA. CDR3 bases: TGCAGCGCTGAACGCGGGGACTATGGCTACACCTTC. Translating it yields CSAERGDYGYTF.

V is TRBV29-1 and J is TRBJ2-1; 9 nucleotides align to TRBD2. The CDR3 consists of 17 residues. Germline CDR1 is SQVTM and CDR2 is ANQGSEA. Germline trimming cut 6 bases from V and 1 base from J; bases unmatched to any gene: 13. The chain's CDR3 is CSVEHQREVWSYNEQFF. As DNA, the CDR3 is TGCAGCGTCGAACACCAGCGGGAGGTATGGTCCTACAATGAGCAGTTCTTC.

J is TRBJ1-4 and V is TRBV29-1; TRBD1 might be the D (5 bases). Trimming shortened V by 4 bases and J by 5 bases, and 14 bases separated the two germline ends. The CDR3 is 14 residues long. The germline CDR1 and CDR2 sequences are SQVTM and ANQGSEA. The CDR3 nucleotides read TGCAGCGTTGCCGGGGCGCTAATAAATGAAAAACTGTTTTTT. This gives the protein CSVAGALINEKLFF.

J is TRBJ1-6 and V is TRBV21-1; the D call TRBD1 from the table was never checked on the DNA. TRBV21-1 is a known pseudogene. The CDR3 totals 16 residues. The DNA for the CDR3 is TGTGCCAGCAGCAAACCCCGGGACAGGTCCAATTCACCCCTCCACTTT. Protein: CASSKPRDRSNSPLHF.

This clonotype came up a few times. The chain uses TRBV7-2 and TRBJ2-7, with D unresolved. This CDR3 has 12 amino acids. Trimming pared 4 bases from V and 2 bases from J, leaving 6 bases between. Looked up from germline, CDR1 is SGHTA and CDR2 is FQGNSA. The CDR3 DNA sequence: TGTGCCAGCAGCTCCTTCACCTACGAGCAGTACTTC. Translation gives CASSSFTYEQYF. The full variable domain, in which reference TRBV7-2 and TRBJ2-7 provide the parts outside the CDR3, is GAGVSQSPSNKVTEKGKDVELRCDPISGHTALYWYRQSLGQGLEFLIYFQGNSAPDKSGLPSDRFSAERTGGSVSTLTIQRTQQEDSAVYLCASSSFTYEQYFGPGTRLTVT.

There are a few counts of this clonotype. This chain uses TRBV12-3 or TRBV12-4 with TRBJ1-1; 8 nucleotides match TRBD1. The CDR3 is 13 residues long. The V segment lost 7 bases and the J segment 4 bases; nucleotides outside the gene matches: 5. CDR3 amino acids: CASTEQGVTEAFF. CDR3 DNA: TGTGCCAGCACCGAACAGGGGGTCACTGAAGCTTTCTTT.

V usage is TRBV20-1 and J usage is TRBJ2-7; TRBD1 matches 10 bases. V gave up 2 bases and J gave up 3 bases; unmatched junction bases: 7. The CDR3 runs 15 residues. Germline V gene lookup returns CDR1 DFQATT and CDR2 SNEGSKA (reference sequence). Here the CDR3 DNA reads TGCAGTGCTAGACCGTTCCGGGACAGGGGCTACGAGCAGTACTTC. This codes for CSARPFRDRGYEQYF.

The chain carries TRBV6-2 or TRBV6-3 and TRBJ2-5; D is perhaps TRBD2 (5 bases). The CDR3 totals 15 residues. Germline-derived CDR1 and CDR2 are MNHEY and SVGEGT. V dropped 6 bases and J dropped 5 bases, with 19 bases sitting between them. Here the CDR3 reads CASSSTPRTGETQYF. DNA for the CDR3: TGTGCCAGCAGCTCCACGCCCCGGACTGGCGAGACCCAGTACTTC.

In its sample, this clonotype was seen once. As DNA, the CDR3 is TGTGCCAGCAGTGTCGAGAGAACCCAGTTCTTC. Protein sequence: CASSVERTQFF. This chain uses TRBV25-1 with TRBJ2-1; no definite D call. Trimming removed 4 bases from V and 13 bases from J, with 11 bases in between. The CDR3 is 11 amino acids. Germline CDR1 reads MGHDK; CDR2 reads SYGVNS.

This chain links TRBV27 with TRBJ2-7; tentative D call: TRBD1 (5 bases). This CDR3 is built from 16 residues. The germline gives CDR1 MNHEY, CDR2 SMNVEV (reference sequence). V was shortened by 5 bases and J by 2 bases, with 19 bases between the two germline ends. DNA of the CDR3: TGTGCCAGCAGTCCCTACTCAGGGATCCTCCCCTACGAGCAGTACTTC. This codes for CASSPYSGILPYEQYF.

The rearrangement uses TRBV27 and TRBJ1-1, with D tentatively TRBD1 (6 bases). Trimming stripped 0 bases from V and 0 bases from J, with 8 bases between. The CDR3 consists of 15 residues. CDR1 is MNHEY, CDR2 SMNVEV, per germline (reference sequence). The CDR3 bases are TGTGCCAGCAGTTTATCAACAGGGTTGAACACTGAAGCTTTCTTT. It specifies CASSLSTGLNTEAFF.

V is TRBV11-2 and J is TRBJ1-2; no firm D call. Trimming removed 2 bases from V and 2 bases from J, with 12 bases in between. The germline V gene encodes CDR1 SGHAT and CDR2 FQNNGV. The length of the CDR3 is 15 residues. The CDR3 region has the DNA TGTGCCAGCAGCTTAAGCGGGCCTTCGAACTATGGCTACACCTTC. It translates to CASSLSGPSNYGYTF.

The chain joins TRBV12-3 or TRBV12-4 to TRBJ2-1, with 7 bases aligning to TRBD2. Losses at the gene ends were 3 bases for V and 3 bases for J; bases not matched to a gene: 2. This CDR3 region has 14 residues. CDR3 coding DNA: TGTGCCAGCAGTTTTGCGGGGGACTACAATGAGCAGTTCTTC. Protein sequence: CASSFAGDYNEQFF.